The 8 T cell receptor beta chains below were found in one sample sequenced in a study of T cell responses to AZD1222 COVID-19 vaccine. TCRdb keeps only in-frame clones here, not all; method: immunoSEQ multiplex PCR. The profile shows around 180,000 clones, around 88% of them singletons. This sample comprised peripheral blood, obtained on day 0 of AZD1222 vaccination. These receptors were taken from an adult in good health.

The rearrangement links TRBV7-9 to TRBJ2-2; 8 bases are a match to TRBD1. The CDR3 consists of 14 residues. The V gene end was trimmed by 10 bases and the J gene end by 3 bases; junction bases not matched to a gene: 7. Germline lookup yields CDR1 SEHNR and CDR2 FQNEAQ (reference sequence). This CDR3 is CATDGQGYTGELFF. The CDR3 DNA sequence: TGTGCCACCGATGGACAGGGATACACCGGGGAGCTGTTTTTT.

The chain has TRBV7-9 and TRBJ2-1, with 12 bases fitting TRBD2. CDR3 size: 15 residues. V lost 1 base to trimming and J lost 7 bases; unmatched junction nucleotides: 2. Germline V gene data show CDR1 as SEHNR and CDR2 as FQNEAQ (reference sequence). CDR3 nucleotides: TGTGCCAGCAGCTTAGGTGGACTAGCGGGAAATGAGCAGTTCTTC. Amino acids: CASSLGGLAGNEQFF.

This chain joins TRBV19 and TRBJ1-2; a weak D match, TRBD1 (5 bases). The CDR3 covers 13 residues. The germline V gene encodes CDR1 LNHDA and CDR2 SQIVND (reference sequence). V lost 6 bases and J lost 4, with 12 bases in between. CDR3 in amino acids: CASSLGRIYGYTF. CDR3 coding DNA: TGTGCCAGTAGCCTGGGGCGGATCTATGGCTACACCTTC. Filled out from reference TRBV19 and TRBJ1-2, the complete variable domain reads DGGITQSPKYLFRKEGQNVTLSCEQNLNHDAMYWYRQDPGQGLRLIYYSQIVNDFQKGDIAEGYSVSREKKESFPLTVTSAQKNPTAFYLCASSLGRIYGYTFGSGTRLTVV.

In this sample, this clone turned up once. The chain is built from TRBV18 and TRBJ1-4; unclear D gene. The CDR3 consists of 14 residues. With 6 bases removed from V and 4 bases from J, the gap between germline ends came to 12 bases. CDR1 and CDR2 from the germline V gene are KGHSH and LQKENI. The CDR3 is CASSPRTHNEKLFF. CDR3 in DNA: TGTGCCAGCTCGCCCAGGACGCATAATGAAAAACTGTTTTTT.

The gene calls are TRBV10-1 and TRBJ1-1, with D possibly being TRBD1 (5 bases). Germline V gene sequence: CDR1 WNHNN, CDR2 SYGVQD (reference sequence). The CDR3 has 13 amino acids. The V end lost 6 bases, the J end lost 8 bases, and 16 bases lay between the germline ends. The CDR3 nucleotides are TGCGCCAGCAGCCCCTCCAGGGCGACGGAAGCTTTCTTT. Its translation: CASSPSRATEAFF.

This clone was recorded only once. V usage is TRBV13 and J usage is TRBJ2-7, with TRBD1 as a possible D gene (5 bases). The CDR3 consists of 15 residues. Germline V gene lookup returns CDR1 PRHDT and CDR2 FYEKMQ (reference sequence). Trimming took off 6 bases at V and 1 base at J, with 16 bases between the two ends. This CDR3 reads CASSSDRFRSYEQYF. DNA for the CDR3: TGTGCCAGCAGTTCAGACAGATTTAGGTCCTACGAGCAGTACTTC.

The genes are TRBV6-5 and TRBJ1-1; D unresolved. Germline lookup yields CDR1 MNHEY and CDR2 SVGAGI. The CDR3 length is 14 residues. V dropped 0 bases and J dropped 1 base, with 6 bases sitting between them. CDR3 in amino acids: CASSYSLRNTEAFF. The CDR3 coding sequence is TGTGCCAGCAGTTACTCTCTCAGGAACACTGAAGCTTTCTTT.

The chain has TRBV3-1 (or the pseudogene TRBV3-2) and TRBJ1-1; D not certain. The CDR3 has 17 amino acids. V gave up 5 bases and J gave up 0 bases, with 19 bases separating them. Per germline, CDR1 LGHDT and CDR2 YNNKEL (reference sequence). CDR3 region: CASSKGQVKGLNTEAFF. DNA for the CDR3: TGTGCCAGCAGCAAAGGGCAGGTTAAAGGATTGAACACTGAAGCTTTCTTT.